This T cell receptor beta chain originates from a study of blood T cell repertoires in COVID-19. On the study more broadly: Specimens from acute and convalescent COVID-19 originated in the United States, Italy and Spain. T cells, B-cell-depleted T cells, or PBMCs supplied cDNA or gDNA.

As originally analysed: The assay estimated nucleated cells by amplifying reference gene primers. Some clones are missing from TCRdb's copy, which holds only in-frame ones; the method was immunoSEQ multiplex PCR. V, J and clone size derive from that table, while D and trimming were established from the DNA sequence. The profile shows just under 90,000 clones, about two thirds of them singletons. This clonotype was obtained from a woman over 75 with acute or convalescent COVID-19. Sequenced material: peripheral blood.

CDR3 bases: TGTGCCTGGAGTCCTTCCGGGACAGGGTATGGCTACACCTTC. This gives the protein CAWSPSGTGYGYTF. The chain recombines TRBV30 with TRBJ1-2; TRBD1 matches 9 bases. The CDR3 extends over 14 amino acids. V shed 2 bases, J shed 5 bases, and the junction held 6 bases outside the gene matches. Germline V CDR1 and CDR2: GTSNPN, SVGIG (reference sequence).